This TCR beta chain was identified in a study of radiotherapy plus CTLA-4 blockade in lung cancer. The germline CDR1 and CDR2 sequences are MNHNY and SVGAGI (reference sequence). This CDR3 is built from 12 residues. Trimming removed 7 bases at V and 1 base at J, with 7 bases between. The protocol was immunoSEQ multiplex PCR, while the TCRdb copy is restricted to in-frame clones and leaves out a portion. The table lists 40,000 or so clones, 60% to 80% of them singletons. Sequences were derived from peripheral blood, sampled from a patient treated with radiotherapy plus ipilimumab. The rearrangement uses TRBV6-6 and TRBJ1-1; possible D gene TRBD1, 5 bases. The receptor was isolated from a human donor with non-small cell lung cancer who had stable disease on radiotherapy plus ipilimumab. This CDR3 is CASKRGNTEAFF. Written as DNA, the CDR3 is TGTGCCAGCAAAAGGGGGAACACTGAAGCTTTCTTT.